This is a list of T cell receptor beta chains from one sample in a study of blood T cell repertoires in COVID-19. The data were produced by immunoSEQ multiplex PCR, yet TCRdb's version contains in-frame clones alone and is incomplete. The table lists 110,000 or so clones, approximately 85% of them singletons. Sequences were obtained from peripheral blood. The receptors come from a woman aged 55-69 years with COVID-19, enrolled during active disease. The CDR3 runs from the conserved cysteine through the conserved F or W. The D gene is left open where the match is weak.

j_call: TRBJ1-2
d_call: NA
v_call: TRBV20-1
cdr3_nt: TGCAGTGCCTCCGGGGGGTGGGGCTACACCTTC
cdr3_aa: CSASGGWGYTF

j_call: TRBJ1-1
d_call: TRBD1
v_call: TRBV19
cdr3_nt: TGTGCCAGTAGTCAGGGACAGGGGAGAGTCGCTGAAGCTTTCTTT
cdr3_aa: CASSQGQGRVAEAFF

j_call: TRBJ1-1
d_call: NA
v_call: TRBV19
cdr3_nt: TGTGCCAGTACCGAAGGTCGCATCCAGGGGAGCACTGAAGCTTTCTTT
cdr3_aa: CASTEGRIQGSTEAFF

j_call: TRBJ1-2
d_call: NA
v_call: TRBV6-4
cdr3_nt: TGTGCCAGCAGTGACACTTATGGCTACACCTTC
cdr3_aa: CASSDTYGYTF

j_call: TRBJ2-1
d_call: NA
v_call: TRBV7-9
cdr3_nt: TGTGCCAGCAGCTTAGTTTCTAGCAGCCATGAGCAGTTCTTC
cdr3_aa: CASSLVSSSHEQFF

j_call: TRBJ2-7
d_call: TRBD1
v_call: TRBV19
cdr3_nt: TGTGCCAGCTCCGAACTTCCGGGACAGGGAAGGTACGAGCAGTACTTC
cdr3_aa: CASSELPGQGRYEQYF

j_call: TRBJ1-1
d_call: TRBD1
v_call: TRBV4-3
cdr3_nt: TGCGCCAGCAGCCAAGATCTTTACAAGGGGACAGGGCCTGAAGCTTTCTTT
cdr3_aa: CASSQDLYKGTGPEAFF

j_call: TRBJ2-3
d_call: TRBD1
v_call: TRBV7-2
cdr3_nt: TGTGCCAGCAGCGGCCGGGACAGAGGATCTGCAGATACGCAGTATTTT
cdr3_aa: CASSGRDRGSADTQYF

j_call: TRBJ1-2
d_call: TRBD1
v_call: TRBV12-3/TRBV12-4
cdr3_nt: TGTGCCAGCAGATCTGGGACAGAGGATGGCTACACCTTC
cdr3_aa: CASRSGTEDGYTF

j_call: TRBJ2-1
d_call: TRBD2
v_call: TRBV14
cdr3_nt: TGTGCCAGCAGCGGGTACCTAGCGGGGTACCGCTCCTACAATGAGCAGTTCTTC
cdr3_aa: CASSGYLAGYRSYNEQFF

j_call: TRBJ1-1
d_call: NA
v_call: TRBV5-1
cdr3_nt: TGCGCCAGCAGCCCGGGACACCCGAACACTGAAGCTTTCTTT
cdr3_aa: CASSPGHPNTEAFF

j_call: TRBJ1-6
d_call: NA
v_call: TRBV5-1
cdr3_nt: TGCGCCAGCAGCTTGGAGGCGAGGTCGGGTTCACCCCTCCACTTT
cdr3_aa: CASSLEARSGSPLHF